Shown below are 2 T cell receptor beta chains from a single sample sequenced in a study of immune heterogeneity within non-small cell lung tumors. Template input was genomic DNA from bulk tumor (around 600 ng per sample). Several widely spaced biopsies per primary tumor were taken during surgery. Each patient presented with untreated, newly diagnosed non-small cell lung cancer and received curative surgery. Multiplex PCR amplified TCR beta CDR3 with 32 V and 13 J primers. TCRdb recomputed calls from the multiplex PCR reads with MiXCR, one row per CDR3 protein. The sample lists 5,000 to 7,000 distinct CDR3 sequences; over 20% were seen once. Sequencing was performed on lung tumor tissue. Receptors originate from a woman aged 55-70 years with non-small cell lung cancer.

The gene calls are TRBV7-2 and TRBJ2-2, with 8 positions matching TRBD2. The CDR3 covers 15 residues. The junction had 5 bases not matched to a gene; V was cut back by 2 bases and J by 6 bases. Per germline, CDR1 SGHTA and CDR2 FQGNSA. The CDR3 sequence is CASSLISGSAGELFF. CDR3 DNA sequence: TGTGCCAGCAGCTTAATCAGCGGGAGCGCCGGGGAGCTGTTTTTT.

In its sample, this clonotype is medium-sized. The chain combines TRBV20-1 with TRBJ2-1; 8 bases line up with TRBD1. The V segment lost 5 bases and the J segment 6 bases; nucleotides outside the gene matches: 15. This CDR3 is 16 amino acids long. The germline V gene encodes CDR1 DFQATT and CDR2 SNEGSKA (reference sequence). For the CDR3, the DNA is TGCAGTGCTCCGGGACAGGCAAGCGGACACCTCAATGAGCAGTTCTTC. Residues: CSAPGQASGHLNEQFF.